The clone carrying this TCR beta chain was detected only a few times. Its antigen is still unknown. These data are taken from a study of PD-1 blockade in classical Hodgkin lymphoma. Each patient's relapse followed autologous stem cell transplantation, and brentuximab vedotin exposure varied. This CDR3 is built from 14 residues. The V gene lost 4 bases and the J gene lost 8 bases, with 18 bases spanning the gap. Germline CDR1 reads SGHDT; CDR2 reads YYEEEE. Here immunoSEQ multiplex PCR was the method, and the copy in TCRdb shows in-frame clones only, minus some. The sample includes approximately 34,000 clones, 76% of them seen just once. Findings and limits, study-wide: The drivers behind the repertoire differences, possibly disease activity or prior therapy, remain undefined.

J is TRBJ1-2 and V is TRBV5-6; TRBD1 is a possible D gene (5 bases). The sample consisted of peripheral blood mononuclear cells (PBMCs), taken before the second cycle of nivolumab. The TCR sequence derives from a human donor with classical Hodgkin lymphoma. The CDR3 DNA sequence: TGTGCCAGCAGCCCACGGGGGGGGGGACGCGGCTACACCTTC. It specifies CASSPRGGGRGYTF. Variable domain in full (rest from reference TRBV5-6 and TRBJ1-2): DAGVTQSPTHLIKTRGQQVTLRCSPKSGHDTVSWYQQALGQGPQFIFQYYEEEERQRGNFPDRFSGHQFPNYSSELNVNALLLGDSALYLCASSPRGGGRGYTFGSGTRLTVV.